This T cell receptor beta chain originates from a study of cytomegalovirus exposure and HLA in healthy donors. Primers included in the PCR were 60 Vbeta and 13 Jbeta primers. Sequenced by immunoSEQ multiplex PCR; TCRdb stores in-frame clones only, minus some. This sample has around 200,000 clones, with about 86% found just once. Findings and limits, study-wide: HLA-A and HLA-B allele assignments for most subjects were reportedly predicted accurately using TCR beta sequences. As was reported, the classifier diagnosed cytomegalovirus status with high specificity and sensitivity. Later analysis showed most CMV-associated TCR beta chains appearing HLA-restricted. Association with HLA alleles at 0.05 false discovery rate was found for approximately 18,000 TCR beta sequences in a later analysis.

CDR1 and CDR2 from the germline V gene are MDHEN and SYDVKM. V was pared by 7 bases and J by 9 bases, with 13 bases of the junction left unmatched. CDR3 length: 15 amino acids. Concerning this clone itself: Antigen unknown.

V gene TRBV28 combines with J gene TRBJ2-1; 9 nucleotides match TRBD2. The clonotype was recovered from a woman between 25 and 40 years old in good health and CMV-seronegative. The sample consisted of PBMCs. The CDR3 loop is CASTPGSGRQAEQFF. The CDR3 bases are TGTGCCAGCACCCCCGGTAGCGGGAGACAGGCTGAGCAGTTCTTC.